The clone carrying this T cell receptor beta chain was detected only once. The antigen is undetermined. CDR1 KGHSH and CDR2 LQKENI come from the germline V gene. After removal of 3 bases from V and 4 bases from J, the junction contained 7 bases not matched to a gene. CDR3 length: 16 residues. This specimen comes from a study of beta chain features in type 1 diabetes. Notes on the study in general: Possible PCR preference for shorter templates applied equally to patients and controls. Moderate but significant shortening of TCRB CDR3s was recorded in all four CD4+ subsets from Type 1 diabetes patients.

Every bit of the isolated RNA underwent reverse transcription, so sequencing read expressed TCRB transcripts. The method was immunoSEQ multiplex PCR; TCRdb's version includes in-frame clones alone and lacks a portion of them. This table has 55,000 to 85,000 clones, approximately 47% appearing once. Sequencing was carried out using central memory CD4+ T cells from blood. V and J are TRBV18 and TRBJ2-2, with TRBD1 identical over 8 bases. This receptor was taken from a man aged 25-40 years with type 1 diabetes. The CDR3 region is CASSPLTGEATGELFF. CDR3 DNA sequence: TGTGCCAGCTCACCCTTGACAGGGGAAGCCACCGGGGAGCTGTTTTTT.